Here is one T cell receptor beta chain with its context. Every TCR cDNA molecule carried a tag that served as a unique molecular identifier. TCRdb ran MiXCR on the 5' RACE reads and lists one entry per CDR3 protein. The sample has about 5,100 distinct CDR3 sequences; about a quarter are singletons. These data are taken from a study of spatial heterogeneity in lung cancer. Study as a whole: Alpha-chain detections were consistently fewer than beta-chain detections among the sequences. The study observed each unique TCR and UMI combination more than ten times on average in raw reads.

Time point: sample taken at primary tumor resection. Sequencing of whole RNA from tumor, nontumor lung or frozen PBMC involved no sorting. The donor group consisted of around 70 patients who had untreated, early-stage non-small cell lung cancer. The CDR3 loop spans 11 amino acids. V shed 6 bases and J shed 3 bases, with 6 bases lying between them. The source is a male donor with early-stage non-small cell lung cancer. The sequenced sample was PBMCs, obtained at surgery. V gene TRBV12-3 or TRBV12-4 combines with J gene TRBJ2-7, with TRBD2 as a possible D gene (5 bases). The CDR3 DNA is TGTGCCAGCAGGCGGGTCTACGAGCAGTACTTC. Its translation is CASRRVYEQYF.